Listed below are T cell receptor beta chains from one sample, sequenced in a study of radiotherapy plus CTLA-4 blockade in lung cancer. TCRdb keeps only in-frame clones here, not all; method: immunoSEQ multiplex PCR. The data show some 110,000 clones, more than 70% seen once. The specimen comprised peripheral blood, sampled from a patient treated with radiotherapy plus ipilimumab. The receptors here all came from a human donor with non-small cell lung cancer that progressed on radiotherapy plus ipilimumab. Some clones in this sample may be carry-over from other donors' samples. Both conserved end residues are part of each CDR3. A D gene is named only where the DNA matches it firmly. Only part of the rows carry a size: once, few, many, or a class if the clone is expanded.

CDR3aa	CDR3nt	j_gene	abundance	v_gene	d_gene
CASSLDFYNEQFF	TGTGCCAGCAGTTTAGATTTTTACAATGAGCAGTTCTTC	TRBJ2-1	NA	TRBV27	NA
CASSLSRTGRSNQPQHF	TGTGCCAGCAGCTTAAGCCGGACAGGGAGAAGCAATCAGCCCCAGCATTTT	TRBJ1-5	NA	TRBV7-2	TRBD1
CASAPLGTGSQPQHF	TGTGCTAGTGCCCCATTAGGGACAGGATCTCAGCCCCAGCATTTT	TRBJ1-5	NA	TRBV12-5	TRBD1
CASSERGTEAFF	TGTGCCAGCAGTGAAAGGGGGACTGAAGCTTTCTTT	TRBJ1-1	NA	TRBV2	NA
CASSLLADTGELFF	TGTGCCAGCAGCTTACTAGCGGACACCGGGGAGCTGTTTTTT	TRBJ2-2	NA	TRBV7-3	TRBD2
CASSAVRDFQETQYF	TGTGCCAGCAGCGCCGTCCGGGACTTCCAAGAGACCCAGTACTTC	TRBJ2-5	NA	TRBV7-9	NA
CASSIVGANEKLFF	TGTGCCAGTAGTATAGTGGGAGCCAATGAAAAACTGTTTTTT	TRBJ1-4	few	TRBV19	NA
CASSLRVYEETQYF	TGTGCCAGCAGCTTAAGGGTCTATGAAGAGACCCAGTACTTC	TRBJ2-5	NA	TRBV11-1	NA
CASSAFQGAETEAFF	TGTGCCAGCAGCGCATTCCAGGGTGCGGAAACTGAAGCTTTCTTT	TRBJ1-1	NA	TRBV7-9	NA
CASSWRQGGGTGELFF	TGCGCCAGCAGCTGGAGACAGGGCGGTGGCACCGGGGAGCTGTTTTTT	TRBJ2-2	few	TRBV5-1	TRBD1
CASSPSQGFNEKLFF	TGTGCCAGCTCACCAAGCCAGGGCTTTAATGAAAAACTGTTTTTT	TRBJ1-4	NA	TRBV18	NA
CASSPTGGGATNEKLFF	TGTGCCAGCAGCCCGACAGGGGGAGGGGCAACTAATGAAAAACTGTTTTTT	TRBJ1-4	NA	TRBV13	TRBD1
CASSYYRDRGPYGYTF	TGTGCCAGCAGCTACTATCGGGACAGGGGGCCCTATGGCTACACCTTC	TRBJ1-2	NA	TRBV7-6	TRBD1
CASSIAFWGAAYEQYF	TGTGCCAGTAGTATAGCCTTCTGGGGGGCTGCCTACGAGCAGTACTTC	TRBJ2-7	NA	TRBV19	NA
CASGNSTGELFF	TGTGCCAGTGGCAACAGCACCGGGGAGCTGTTTTTT	TRBJ2-2	medium-sized	TRBV6-4	NA
CASSLDREYTEAFF	TGTGCCAGCAGCTTAGACAGGGAATACACTGAAGCTTTCTTT	TRBJ1-1	NA	TRBV7-9	NA
CASRHVGSNYGYTF	TGTGCCAGCAGACATGTAGGATCTAACTATGGCTACACCTTC	TRBJ1-2	NA	TRBV4-2	NA
CASSGGSFDTQYF	TGTGCTAGCAGCGGAGGGAGCTTCGATACGCAGTATTTT	TRBJ2-3	once	TRBV7-7	NA
CATRPTGYTGELFF	TGTGCCACTCGCCCTACAGGTTACACCGGGGAGCTGTTTTTT	TRBJ2-2	NA	TRBV19	NA
CASRQTGGWSPLHF	TGTGCCAGCAGACAGACAGGGGGCTGGTCACCCCTCCACTTT	TRBJ1-6	NA	TRBV7-9	TRBD1
CASSFGREKLFF	TGTGCCAGCAGCTTCGGAAGGGAAAAACTGTTTTTT	TRBJ1-4	NA	TRBV11-2	NA
CASSHRTGVTEAFF	TGTGCCAGCAGCCACCGGACAGGGGTCACTGAAGCTTTCTTT	TRBJ1-1	NA	TRBV14	TRBD1
CASSLRARGANYGYTF	TGTGCCAGCAGCTTAAGGGCCAGGGGAGCTAACTATGGCTACACCTTC	TRBJ1-2	once	TRBV7-9	NA
CASGGTAMNTEAFF	TGTGCTAGTGGCGGGACAGCCATGAACACTGAAGCTTTCTTT	TRBJ1-1	few	TRBV12-5	TRBD1
CASSRDSNQPQHF	TGTGCCAGCAGTAGGGACAGCAATCAGCCCCAGCATTTT	TRBJ1-5	NA	TRBV28	NA
CASSQDPPGLQPQHF	TGTGCCAGCAGCCAAGACCCCCCAGGGCTTCAGCCCCAGCATTTT	TRBJ1-5	NA	TRBV4-2	NA
CASSLGDFLNTGELFF	TGTGCCAGCAGCTTAGGTGACTTTCTAAACACCGGGGAGCTGTTTTTT	TRBJ2-2	NA	TRBV7-2	NA
CASSVVGSGQDNYGYTF	TGTGCCAGCAGCGTAGTCGGTTCGGGGCAGGATAACTATGGCTACACCTTC	TRBJ1-2	NA	TRBV9	NA
CASSVVEESSHTGELFF	TGTGCCAGCAGCGTAGTGGAGGAAAGTAGTCACACCGGGGAGCTGTTTTTT	TRBJ2-2	NA	TRBV9	NA
CASSLRDRIYGYTF	TGTGCCAGCAGTCTCCGGGACAGGATATATGGCTACACCTTC	TRBJ1-2	NA	TRBV28	TRBD1
CASSGTTYGYTF	TGCGCCAGCAGCGGGACTACTTATGGCTACACCTTC	TRBJ1-2	NA	TRBV5-1	NA
CASSPRGGQTQYF	TGTGCCAGCAGCCCAAGGGGAGGGCAGACCCAGTACTTC	TRBJ2-5	NA	TRBV7-2	TRBD2
CASSQEPRSTRSNSPLHF	TGCGCCAGCAGCCAAGAGCCCCGTTCGACAAGGTCGAATTCACCCCTCCACTTT	TRBJ1-6	NA	TRBV4-1	NA
CASRPGGENQPQHF	TGTGCCAGCAGACCAGGGGGGGAGAATCAGCCCCAGCATTTT	TRBJ1-5	NA	TRBV6-6	TRBD1
CASSPGQQETQYF	TGTGCCAGCAGCCCGGGACAACAAGAGACCCAGTACTTC	TRBJ2-5	NA	TRBV7-2	NA
CATTVPGQGHFGYTF	TGTGCCACGACCGTACCGGGACAGGGGCATTTTGGCTACACCTTC	TRBJ1-2	NA	TRBV19	TRBD1
CASSEGGGGTEAFF	TGTGCCAGCAGTGAGGGCGGGGGCGGCACTGAAGCTTTCTTT	TRBJ1-1	NA	TRBV6-1	NA